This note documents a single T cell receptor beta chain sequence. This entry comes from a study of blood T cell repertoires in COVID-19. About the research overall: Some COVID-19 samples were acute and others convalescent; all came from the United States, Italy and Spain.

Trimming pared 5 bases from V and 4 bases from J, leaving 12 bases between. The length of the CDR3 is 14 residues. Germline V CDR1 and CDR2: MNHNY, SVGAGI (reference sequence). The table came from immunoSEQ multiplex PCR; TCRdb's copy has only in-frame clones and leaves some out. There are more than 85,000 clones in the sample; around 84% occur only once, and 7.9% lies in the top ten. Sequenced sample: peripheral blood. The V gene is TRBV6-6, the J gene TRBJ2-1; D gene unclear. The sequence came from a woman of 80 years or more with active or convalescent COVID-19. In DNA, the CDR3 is TGTGCCAGCAGTCAAGCTGGAGCTTACAATGAGCAGTTCTTC. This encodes CASSQAGAYNEQFF.